The clone carrying this T cell receptor (beta chain) has at least ten counts. Antigen: not known. The data stem from a study of Graves' ophthalmopathy and Graves' hyperthyroidism. Broader study findings: Detected in blood as well were most expanded thyroid clonotypes with frequency above 0.001. With a specificity of around 76% and a sensitivity of around 71%, the model predicted ophthalmopathy progression.

Moderate-to-severe activity, CAS at least 3, NOSPECS at least 4 and duration under 3 months characterized donors with ophthalmopathy. Patients were excluded if they had other autoimmune diseases or uncontrolled infections, and likewise if pregnancy or lactation applied. In germline, CDR1 is SGHKS, CDR2 YYEKEE (reference sequence). After removal of 3 bases from V and 2 bases from J, the junction contained 1 base not matched to a gene. The CDR3 has 13 residues. Amplified material comprised TCR beta CDR3 regions derived from RNA transcripts. Scientists carried out first-round RT-PCR using HTBI primers and then a second-round multiplex PCR. TCRdb itself ran the multiplex PCR reads through MiXCR, one entry per CDR3 protein. The sample holds about 640,000 distinct CDR3 sequences, 35% to 45% seen once.

The origin of this receptor is an adult man with Graves' ophthalmopathy. The rearrangement links TRBV5-5 to TRBJ2-5, with 7 nucleotides matching TRBD1. Sequencing was performed on peripheral blood. The CDR3 DNA reads TGTGCCAGCAGCTGGACAGGACAAGAGACCCAGTACTTC. Encoded protein: CASSWTGQETQYF.